These 29 T cell receptor beta chains were all obtained from the same sample, sequenced in a study of T cells in localized non-small cell lung cancer. The repertoire was sequenced with immunoSEQ multiplex PCR; TCRdb's copy has only in-frame clones and lacks some. This sample has approximately 100,000 clones, with approximately 91% found just once. This sample comprised PBMCs, obtained before any cancer treatment. The receptors derive from a woman between 35 and 70 years old with stage II squamous cell lung carcinoma.

The V gene is TRBV10-1, the J gene TRBJ2-3, with unresolved D. V gave up 8 bases and J gave up 4 bases, with 10 bases separating them. The CDR3 runs to 12 residues. The germline V gene has CDR1 WNHNN and CDR2 SYGVQD (reference sequence). CDR3 loop: CASSKSPDTQYF. The CDR3 DNA reads TGCGCCAGCTCTAAAAGCCCAGATACGCAGTATTTT.

The chain joins TRBV5-1 to TRBJ1-2, with D hard to call. There are 14 residues in the CDR3. V was cut by 1 base and J by 4 bases, with 11 bases left in between. Germline CDR1 and CDR2: SGHRS and YFSETQ. This CDR3 is CASSLYDLSYGYTF. The CDR3 region has the DNA TGCGCCAGCAGCTTGTACGACCTTAGCTATGGCTACACCTTC.

This clone was picked up a small number of times. This chain links TRBV10-3 with TRBJ1-1; D not certain. Trimming left V 5 bases short and J 1 base short, with 11 bases between. This CDR3 region has 14 residues. In germline, CDR1 is ENHRY, CDR2 SYGVKD. This CDR3 is CAISTGVSNTEAFF. Here the CDR3 DNA reads TGTGCCATCAGTACCGGGGTCTCGAACACTGAAGCTTTCTTT.

The chain uses TRBV11-2 and TRBJ2-5; D is unclear. This CDR3 comprises 14 residues. CDR1 and CDR2 from the germline V gene are SGHAT and FQNNGV. The ends were cut back, 1 base at V and 2 bases at J, with 8 bases in the middle. The CDR3 region is CASSLARVQETQYF. Here the CDR3 DNA reads TGTGCCAGCAGCTTAGCAAGGGTTCAAGAGACCCAGTACTTC.

With respect to this clone: A junction boundary mismatches the germline segment, possibly from a read error. The chain joins TRBV27 to TRBJ2-3; a possible D gene is TRBD2 (6 bases). In germline, CDR1 is MNHEY, CDR2 SMNVEV (reference sequence). This CDR3 is 16 amino acids long. DNA for the CDR3: TGTGCCAGTAGTTATACCTCCGGGACTAGCACAGATACGCAGTATTTT. Protein product: CASSYTSGTSTDTQYF.

The rearrangement joins TRBV6-1 to TRBJ1-1, with a possible D match to TRBD1 (5 bases). V was cut by 3 bases and J by 4 bases, with 12 bases left in between. Looked up from germline, CDR1 is MNHNS and CDR2 is SASEGT. CDR3 length equals 14 residues. The CDR3 reads CASSDGGVGTEAFF. CDR3 in DNA: TGTGCCAGCAGTGATGGGGGAGTGGGCACTGAAGCTTTCTTT.

The chain carries TRBV28 and TRBJ1-5, with D possibly TRBD1 on 5 matching bases. Germline assignment: CDR1 MDHEN and CDR2 SYDVKM. The V gene lost 8 bases and the J gene lost 1 base, with 9 bases spanning the gap. This CDR3 region has 13 residues. CDR3 region: CASRDSSNQPQHF. The DNA of the CDR3 is TGTGCCAGCCGCGACAGCAGCAATCAGCCCCAGCATTTT.

The chain combines TRBV10-3 with TRBJ2-1, with a tentative D call TRBD2 (6 bases). Looked up from germline, CDR1 is ENHRY and CDR2 is SYGVKD. V lost 4 bases to trimming and J lost 5 bases, with 12 bases between them. The CDR3 extends over 14 amino acids. The CDR3 nucleotides are TGTGCCATCAGTGGGGGGGAGGCCAACAATGAGCAGTTCTTC. Protein sequence: CAISGGEANNEQFF.

This chain uses TRBV5-1 with TRBJ2-3; D is unclear. V was cut by 4 bases and J by 2 bases, with 11 bases left in between. The CDR3 runs 14 residues. Germline V lookup: CDR1 SGHRS, CDR2 YFSETQ. The CDR3 region has the DNA TGCGCCAGCAGCCCAGGTGAGATCACAGATACGCAGTATTTT. Amino acids: CASSPGEITDTQYF. The whole variable domain, remainder taken from reference TRBV5-1 and TRBJ2-3, is KAGVTQTPRYLIKTRGQQVTLSCSPISGHRSVSWYQQTPGQGLQFLFEYFSETQRNKGNFPGRFSGRQFSNSRSEMNVSTLELGDSALYLCASSPGEITDTQYFGPGTRLTVL.

This clone was seen once. The chain combines TRBV6-6 with TRBJ1-1; D possibly corresponds to TRBD1 (5 bases). The CDR3 extends over 13 amino acids. CDR1 is MNHNY and CDR2 is SVGAGI in the germline V gene (reference sequence). Trimming took off 6 bases at V and 2 bases at J, with 10 bases between the two ends. CDR3 nucleotide sequence: TGTGCCAGCAGGCGACAGCCTAACACTGAAGCTTTCTTT. Protein product: CASRRQPNTEAFF.

V is TRBV4-1 and J is TRBJ2-3; maybe TRBD2 (6 bases). V was trimmed by 0 bases and J by 1 base, leaving 14 bases between them. CDR1 is MGHRA and CDR2 is YSYEKL in the germline V gene. The CDR3 is made up of 17 amino acids. The CDR3 sequence is CASSQDLGRGRTDTQYF. In DNA form, the CDR3 reads TGCGCCAGCAGCCAAGATCTGGGGCGGGGTCGCACAGATACGCAGTATTTT.

The chain combines TRBV6-1 with TRBJ1-3, with unresolved D. Germline loops: CDR1 MNHNS, CDR2 SASEGT. There are 15 residues in the CDR3. The germline V and J ends were trimmed by 2 bases and 0 bases, with 8 bases remaining between them. The CDR3 is CASSETVISGNTIYF. DNA of the CDR3: TGTGCCAGCAGTGAAACTGTAATCTCTGGAAACACCATATATTTT.

This chain links TRBV7-6 with TRBJ2-7; TRBD1 is a possible D gene (5 bases). CDR3 length: 13 amino acids. Trimming removed 2 bases at V and 3 bases at J, with 8 bases between. The germline V gene encodes CDR1 SGHVS and CDR2 FNYEAQ. The CDR3 region has the DNA TGTGCCAGCAGCTTAACAGACAGCTACGAGCAGTACTTC. Protein: CASSLTDSYEQYF.

This rearrangement joins TRBV11-2 to TRBJ2-1; 15 nucleotides agree with TRBD2. The CDR3 is made up of 16 amino acids. Germline V gives CDR1 SGHAT, CDR2 FQNNGV. Losses at the gene ends were 5 bases for V and 10 bases for J; bases not matched to a gene: 9. In DNA, the CDR3 is TGTGCCAGCAGCCCCGCCGGGACTAGCGGGGGGCCGGAGCAGTTCTTC. Protein product: CASSPAGTSGGPEQFF.

In regard to this clone: At the DNA level, this CDR3 is encoded by other sequences in the same sample as well. V usage is TRBV28 and J usage is TRBJ1-2, with D unresolved. Germline V gene lookup returns CDR1 MDHEN and CDR2 SYDVKM. CDR3 size: 13 residues. V lost 2 bases, J lost 0 bases, and 4 bases lay in between. The CDR3 bases are TGTGCCAGCAGTTTAGGTGCTAACTATGGCTACACCTTC. Its translation is CASSLGANYGYTF.

The gene calls are TRBV2 and TRBJ1-3; D gene unclear. The germline V gene has CDR1 SNHLY and CDR2 FYNNEI. The CDR3 runs 13 residues. Deletions cut 0 bases from V and 4 bases from J, with 4 bases between. This CDR3 is CASSEARGNTIYF. The CDR3 nucleotides are TGTGCCAGCAGTGAAGCGCGGGGAAACACCATATATTTT.

The genes are TRBV6-1 and TRBJ1-1, with TRBD1 matching 8 bases. Germline loops: CDR1 MNHNS, CDR2 SASEGT. V shed 3 bases and J 4 bases; nucleotides not matched to a gene: 10. This CDR3 spans 16 amino acids. CDR3 region: CASSELQGARGTEAFF. The CDR3 nucleotides are TGTGCCAGCAGTGAGTTGCAGGGGGCGCGGGGCACTGAAGCTTTCTTT.

The rearrangement links TRBV2 to TRBJ2-3, with D perhaps matching TRBD2 (7 bases). CDR1 SNHLY and CDR2 FYNNEI come from the germline V gene. The CDR3 has 16 amino acids. Trimming left V 3 bases short and J 0 bases short, with 13 bases between. The CDR3 loop reads CASSDGAGASTDTQYF. The CDR3 coding sequence is TGTGCCAGCAGTGACGGGGCGGGGGCGAGCACAGATACGCAGTATTTT.

The chain carries TRBV19 and TRBJ2-3; 9 nucleotides align to TRBD2. The CDR3 is 15 amino acids. Germline CDR1 and CDR2: LNHDA and SQIVND (reference sequence). J was trimmed by 2 bases and V by 7 bases; bases with no gene match: 7. CDR3 sequence (DNA): TGTGCCAGTACCCTGACTAGCGGTTACACAGATACGCAGTATTTT. It yields the protein CASTLTSGYTDTQYF.

The rearrangement uses TRBV7-9 and TRBJ1-2, with D possibly TRBD1 on 6 matching bases. CDR3 size: 14 residues. Germline lookup yields CDR1 SEHNR and CDR2 FQNEAQ (reference sequence). The V end was cut by 5 bases, the J end by 2 bases, with 12 bases between. The CDR3 loop is CASSPRTANYGYTF. Here the CDR3 DNA reads TGTGCCAGCAGCCCACGGACAGCCAACTATGGCTACACCTTC.

The chain carries TRBV10-3 and TRBJ1-1; D ambiguous. Trimming shortened V by 3 bases and J by 6 bases, and 11 bases separated the two germline ends. Germline V gene lookup returns CDR1 ENHRY and CDR2 SYGVKD. The CDR3 sequence is 13 residues long. CDR3 sequence (DNA): TGTGCCATCAGTGACGCAGGTGGCCCTGAAGCTTTCTTT. Amino acids: CAISDAGGPEAFF.

This sequence joins TRBV11-2 and TRBJ2-5; D remains unclear. This CDR3 is 15 amino acids long. Trimming cost V 0 bases and J 4 bases, with 12 bases left between them. In germline, CDR1 is SGHAT, CDR2 FQNNGV. CDR3 DNA sequence: TGTGCCAGCAGCTTAGATGGGGTTACGGGAGAGACCCAGTACTTC. This encodes CASSLDGVTGETQYF.

This chain connects TRBV4-1 to TRBJ1-5, with a weak D call TRBD1 (6 bases). This CDR3 is 17 amino acids long. V was shortened by 0 bases and J by 0 bases, with 12 bases between the two germline ends. Germline V CDR1 and CDR2: MGHRA, YSYEKL. CDR3 sequence (DNA): TGCGCCAGCAGCCAAGAAAAGGGGGGAAATAGCAATCAGCCCCAGCATTTT. This codes for CASSQEKGGNSNQPQHF.

The chain joins TRBV7-9 to TRBJ1-5, with D perhaps matching TRBD1 (6 bases). V was trimmed by 4 bases and J by 2 bases, leaving 12 bases between them. Germline V gene data show CDR1 as SEHNR and CDR2 as FQNEAQ (reference sequence). This CDR3 is 15 amino acids long. CDR3 loop: CASSSTGFGNQPQHF. DNA of the CDR3: TGTGCCAGCAGCTCTACAGGGTTCGGCAATCAGCCCCAGCATTTT.

This sequence joins TRBV5-1 and TRBJ1-4; a weak D match, TRBD1 (6 bases). This CDR3 has 12 residues. The V and J ends lost 5 bases and 6 bases respectively, with 8 bases between them. Germline V lookup: CDR1 SGHRS, CDR2 YFSETQ. The CDR3 DNA is TGCGCCAGCAGAAAGGGGGATGAAAAACTGTTTTTT. Its protein is CASRKGDEKLFF.

This chain connects TRBV27 to TRBJ1-5; maybe TRBD1 (6 bases). Trimming removed 11 bases at V and 4 bases at J, with 27 bases between. Germline CDR1 is MNHEY and CDR2 is SMNVEV (reference sequence). The length of the CDR3 is 17 residues. CDR3 protein: CASRATGGRMANQPQHF. CDR3 DNA sequence: TGTGCCTCCAGGGCTACCGGGGGCCGGATGGCAAATCAGCCCCAGCATTTT.

The chain has TRBV5-1 and TRBJ1-4, with D unclear. Trimming took off 0 bases at V and 8 bases at J, with 8 bases between the two ends. This CDR3 has 13 amino acids. Germline values: CDR1 SGHRS, CDR2 YFSETQ. The CDR3 DNA reads as TGCGCCAGCAGCTTGGGGACTGTAGAAAAACTGTTTTTT. The encoded protein is CASSLGTVEKLFF.

V usage is TRBV27 and J usage is TRBJ1-1; 9 bases are a match to TRBD1. V was pared by 6 bases and J by 4 bases, with 3 bases of the junction left unmatched. CDR3 length: 13 residues. The germline gives CDR1 MNHEY, CDR2 SMNVEV (reference sequence). CDR3 amino acids: CASRETGGTEAFF. CDR3 coding DNA: TGTGCCAGCAGGGAGACAGGGGGCACTGAAGCTTTCTTT.

V gene TRBV19 combines with J gene TRBJ2-3; 8 nucleotides agree with TRBD1. The V and J ends lost 6 bases and 3 bases, in that order; junction bases with no gene match: 5. The germline gives CDR1 LNHDA, CDR2 SQIVND (reference sequence). CDR3 length: 14 amino acids. Written as DNA, the CDR3 is TGTGCCAGTAGAGGACAGGGCGGGACAGATACGCAGTATTTT. Translated: CASRGQGGTDTQYF.